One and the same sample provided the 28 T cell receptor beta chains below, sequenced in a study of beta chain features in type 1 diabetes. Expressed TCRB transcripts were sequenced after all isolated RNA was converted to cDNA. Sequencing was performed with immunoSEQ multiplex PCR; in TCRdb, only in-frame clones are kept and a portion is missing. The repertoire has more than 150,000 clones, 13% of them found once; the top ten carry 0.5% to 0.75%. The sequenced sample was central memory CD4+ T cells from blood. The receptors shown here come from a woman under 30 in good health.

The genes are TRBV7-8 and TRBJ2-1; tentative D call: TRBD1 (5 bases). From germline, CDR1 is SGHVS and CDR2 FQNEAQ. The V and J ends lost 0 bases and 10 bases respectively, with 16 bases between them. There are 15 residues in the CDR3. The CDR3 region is CASSLAGTGHTEQFF. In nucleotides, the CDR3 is TGTGCCAGCAGCTTAGCGGGTACTGGACACACCGAGCAGTTCTTC.

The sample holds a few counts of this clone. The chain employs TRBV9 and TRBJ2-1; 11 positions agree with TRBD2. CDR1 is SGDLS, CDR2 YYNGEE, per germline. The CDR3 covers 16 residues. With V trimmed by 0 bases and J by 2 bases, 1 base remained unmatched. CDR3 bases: TGTGCCAGCAGCGTAGGACTAGCGGGGACCTACAATGAGCAGTTCTTC. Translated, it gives CASSVGLAGTYNEQFF.

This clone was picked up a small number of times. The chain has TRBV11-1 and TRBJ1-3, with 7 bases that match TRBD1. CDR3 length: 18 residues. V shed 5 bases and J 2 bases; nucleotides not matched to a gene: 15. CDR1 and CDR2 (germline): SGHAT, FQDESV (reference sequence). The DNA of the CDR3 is TGTGCCAGCAGCCCGAGACAGGGAAAAGAAGGCGCTGGAAACACCATATATTTT. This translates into CASSPRQGKEGAGNTIYF.

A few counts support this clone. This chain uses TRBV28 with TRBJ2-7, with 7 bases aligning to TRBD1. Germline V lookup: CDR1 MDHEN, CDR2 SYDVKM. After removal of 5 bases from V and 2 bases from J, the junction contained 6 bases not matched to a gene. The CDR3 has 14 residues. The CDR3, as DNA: TGTGCCAGCAGTAACCGGGACAGACCCTACGAGCAGTACTTC. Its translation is CASSNRDRPYEQYF.

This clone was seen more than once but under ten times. CDR3 residues: CSAHQGASRTDTQYF. CDR3 DNA sequence: TGCAGCGCACACCAAGGGGCTTCCAGGACAGATACGCAGTATTTT. The rearrangement links TRBV29-1 to TRBJ2-3; perhaps TRBD1 as D (5 bases). V lost 7 bases and J lost 3, with 20 bases in between. Germline lookup yields CDR1 SQVTM and CDR2 ANQGSEA. The CDR3 loop spans 15 amino acids.

This CDR3 reads CASSVDLGQRAYEQYF. CDR3 in DNA: TGTGCCAGCAGCGTAGACCTGGGACAAAGGGCCTACGAGCAGTACTTC. The chain joins TRBV9 to TRBJ2-7, with a possible D match to TRBD1 (6 bases). The length of the CDR3 is 16 residues. V lost 0 bases and J 2 bases, leaving 15 bases between the germline ends. Germline CDR1 SGDLS, CDR2 YYNGEE.

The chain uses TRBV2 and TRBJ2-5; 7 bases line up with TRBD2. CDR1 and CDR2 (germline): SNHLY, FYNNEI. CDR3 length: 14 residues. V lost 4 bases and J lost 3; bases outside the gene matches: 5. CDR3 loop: CASSARLAEETQYF. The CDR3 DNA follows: TGTGCCAGCAGTGCCCGACTAGCAGAAGAGACCCAGTACTTC.

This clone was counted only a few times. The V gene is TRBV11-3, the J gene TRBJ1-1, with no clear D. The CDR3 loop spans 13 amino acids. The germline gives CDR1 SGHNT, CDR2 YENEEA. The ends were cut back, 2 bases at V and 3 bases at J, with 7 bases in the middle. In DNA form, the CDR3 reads TGTGCCAGCAGCTTACAAGAGGACACTGAAGCTTTCTTT. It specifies CASSLQEDTEAFF.

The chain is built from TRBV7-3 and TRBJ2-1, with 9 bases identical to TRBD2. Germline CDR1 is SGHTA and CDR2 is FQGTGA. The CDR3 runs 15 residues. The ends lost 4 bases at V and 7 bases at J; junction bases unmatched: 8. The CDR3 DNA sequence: TGTGCCAGCAGCTGGGGCGTTAGCGGGAGTAATGAGCAGTTCTTC. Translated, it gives CASSWGVSGSNEQFF.

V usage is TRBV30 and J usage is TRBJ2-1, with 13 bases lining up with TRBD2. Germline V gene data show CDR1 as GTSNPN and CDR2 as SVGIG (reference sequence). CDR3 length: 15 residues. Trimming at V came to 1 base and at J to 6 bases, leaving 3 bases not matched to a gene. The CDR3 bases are TGTGCCTGGAGTGCGGGACTAGCGGGGACCAATGAGCAGTTCTTC. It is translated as CAWSAGLAGTNEQFF.

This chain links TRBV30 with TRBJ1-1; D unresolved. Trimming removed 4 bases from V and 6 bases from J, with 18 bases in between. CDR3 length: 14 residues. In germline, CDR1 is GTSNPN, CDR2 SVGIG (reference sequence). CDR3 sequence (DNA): TGTGCCTGGAAGAGGATCGGGATGGTCGCTGAAGCTTTCTTT. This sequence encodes CAWKRIGMVAEAFF.

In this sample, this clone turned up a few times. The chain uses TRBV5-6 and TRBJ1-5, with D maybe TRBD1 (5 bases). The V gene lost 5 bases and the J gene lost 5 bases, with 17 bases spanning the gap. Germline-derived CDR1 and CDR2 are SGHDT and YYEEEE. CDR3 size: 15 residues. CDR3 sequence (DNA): TGTGCCAGCAGTCCTTATGGGGCGTGGGATCAGCCCCAGCATTTT. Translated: CASSPYGAWDQPQHF.

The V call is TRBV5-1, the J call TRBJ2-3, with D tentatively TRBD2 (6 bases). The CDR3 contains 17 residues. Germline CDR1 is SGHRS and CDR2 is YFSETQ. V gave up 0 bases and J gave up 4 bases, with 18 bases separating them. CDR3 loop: CASSLGVSGIPADTQYF. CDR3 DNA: TGCGCCAGCAGCTTGGGCGTTAGCGGAATCCCCGCAGATACGCAGTATTTT.

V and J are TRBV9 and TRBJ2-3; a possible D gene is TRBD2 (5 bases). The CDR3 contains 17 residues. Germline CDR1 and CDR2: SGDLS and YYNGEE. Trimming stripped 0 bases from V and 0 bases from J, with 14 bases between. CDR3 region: CASSVATWTGSTDTQYF. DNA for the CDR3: TGTGCCAGCAGCGTAGCTACTTGGACTGGGAGCACAGATACGCAGTATTTT. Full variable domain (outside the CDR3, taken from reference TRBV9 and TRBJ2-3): DSGVTQTPKHLITATGQRVTLRCSPRSGDLSVYWYQQSLDQGLQFLIQYYNGEERAKGNILERFSAQQFPDLHSELNLSSLELGDSALYFCASSVATWTGSTDTQYFGPGTRLTVL.

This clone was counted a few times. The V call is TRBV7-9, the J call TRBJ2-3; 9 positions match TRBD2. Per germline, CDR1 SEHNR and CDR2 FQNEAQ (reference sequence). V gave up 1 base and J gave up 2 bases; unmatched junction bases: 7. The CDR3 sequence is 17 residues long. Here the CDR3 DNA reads TGTGCCAGCAGCTTAGAGGGGACTAGCCGAATCACAGATACGCAGTATTTT. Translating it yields CASSLEGTSRITDTQYF.

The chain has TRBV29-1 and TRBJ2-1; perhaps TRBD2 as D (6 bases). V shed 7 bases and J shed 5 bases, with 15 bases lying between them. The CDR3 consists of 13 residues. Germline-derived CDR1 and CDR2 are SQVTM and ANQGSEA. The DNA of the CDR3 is TGCAGCGGAACCCGGAGGGGCGACAATGAGCAGTTCTTC. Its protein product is CSGTRRGDNEQFF.

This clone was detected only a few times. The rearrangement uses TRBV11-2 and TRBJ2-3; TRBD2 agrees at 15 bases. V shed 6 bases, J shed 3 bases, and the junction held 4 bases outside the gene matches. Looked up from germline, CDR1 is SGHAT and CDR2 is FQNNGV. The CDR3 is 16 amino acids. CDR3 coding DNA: TGTGCCAGCAGATCCGGGACTAGCGGGAGGACAGATACGCAGTATTTT. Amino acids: CASRSGTSGRTDTQYF.

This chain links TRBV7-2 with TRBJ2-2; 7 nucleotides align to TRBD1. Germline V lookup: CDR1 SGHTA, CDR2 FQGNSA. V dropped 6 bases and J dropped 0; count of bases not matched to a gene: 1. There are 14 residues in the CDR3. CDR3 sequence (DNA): TGTGCCAGCAGGGGGACAGCGAACACCGGGGAGCTGTTTTTT. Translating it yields CASRGTANTGELFF.

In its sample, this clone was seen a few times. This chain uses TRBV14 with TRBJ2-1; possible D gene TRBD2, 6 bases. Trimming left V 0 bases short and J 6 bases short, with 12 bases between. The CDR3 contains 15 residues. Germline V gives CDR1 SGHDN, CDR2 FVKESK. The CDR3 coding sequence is TGTGCCAGCAGCCAAGATTTTTTGGAGGGCAATGAGCAGTTCTTC. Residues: CASSQDFLEGNEQFF.

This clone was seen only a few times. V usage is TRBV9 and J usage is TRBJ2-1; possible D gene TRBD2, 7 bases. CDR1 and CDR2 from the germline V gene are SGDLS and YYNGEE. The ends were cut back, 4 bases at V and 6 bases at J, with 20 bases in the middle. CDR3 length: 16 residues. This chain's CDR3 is CASSPAWAGATNEQFF. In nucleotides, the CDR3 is TGTGCCAGCAGCCCTGCTTGGGCGGGGGCGACCAATGAGCAGTTCTTC.

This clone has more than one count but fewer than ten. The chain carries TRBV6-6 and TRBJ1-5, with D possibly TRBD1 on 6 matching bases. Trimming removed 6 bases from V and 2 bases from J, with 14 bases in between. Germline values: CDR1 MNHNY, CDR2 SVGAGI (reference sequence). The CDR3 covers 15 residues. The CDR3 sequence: CASRREGGGNQPQHF. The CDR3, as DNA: TGTGCCAGCAGAAGGGAGGGGGGTGGCAATCAGCCCCAGCATTTT.

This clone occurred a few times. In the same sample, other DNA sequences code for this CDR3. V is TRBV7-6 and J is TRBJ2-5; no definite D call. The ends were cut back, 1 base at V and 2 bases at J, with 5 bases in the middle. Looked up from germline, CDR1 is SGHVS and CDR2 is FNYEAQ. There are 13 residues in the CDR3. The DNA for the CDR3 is TGTGCCAGCAGCTTAGGACTGCAAGAGACCCAGTACTTC. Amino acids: CASSLGLQETQYF.

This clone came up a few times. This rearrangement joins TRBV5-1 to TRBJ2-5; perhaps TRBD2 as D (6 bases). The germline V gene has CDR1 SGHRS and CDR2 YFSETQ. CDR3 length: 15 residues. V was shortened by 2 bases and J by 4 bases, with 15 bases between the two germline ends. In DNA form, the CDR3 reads TGCGCCAGCAGCTTTTCGGGAGAGTCTGCAGAGACCCAGTACTTC. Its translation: CASSFSGESAETQYF.

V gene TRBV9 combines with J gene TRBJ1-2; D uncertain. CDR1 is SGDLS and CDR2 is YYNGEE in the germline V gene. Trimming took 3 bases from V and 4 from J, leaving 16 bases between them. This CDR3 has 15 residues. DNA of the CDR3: TGTGCCAGCAGCGGGAGGGCCCCCGGCGGCTATGGCTACACCTTC. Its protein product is CASSGRAPGGYGYTF.

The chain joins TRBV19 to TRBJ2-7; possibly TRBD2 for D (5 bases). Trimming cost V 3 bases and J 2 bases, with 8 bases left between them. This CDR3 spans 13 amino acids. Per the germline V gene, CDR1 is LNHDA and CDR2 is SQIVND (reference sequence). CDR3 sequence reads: CASSIIGTYEQYF. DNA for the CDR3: TGTGCCAGTAGTATCATCGGGACCTACGAGCAGTACTTC. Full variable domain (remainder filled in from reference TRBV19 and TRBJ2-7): DGGITQSPKYLFRKEGQNVTLSCEQNLNHDAMYWYRQDPGQGLRLIYYSQIVNDFQKGDIAEGYSVSREKKESFPLTVTSAQKNPTAFYLCASSIIGTYEQYFGPGTRLTVT.

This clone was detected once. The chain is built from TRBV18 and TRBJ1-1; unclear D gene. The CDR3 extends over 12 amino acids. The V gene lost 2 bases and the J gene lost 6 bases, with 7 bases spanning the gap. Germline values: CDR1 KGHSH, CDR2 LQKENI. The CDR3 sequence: CASSPASAEAFF. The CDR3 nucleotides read TGTGCCAGCTCACCAGCCTCGGCTGAAGCTTTCTTT.

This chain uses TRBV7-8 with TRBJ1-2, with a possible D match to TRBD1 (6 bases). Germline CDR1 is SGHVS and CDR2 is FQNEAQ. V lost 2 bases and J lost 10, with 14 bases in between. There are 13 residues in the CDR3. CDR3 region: CASSLPGDRVYTF. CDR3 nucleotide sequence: TGTGCCAGCAGCTTACCAGGGGATAGAGTCTACACCTTC.

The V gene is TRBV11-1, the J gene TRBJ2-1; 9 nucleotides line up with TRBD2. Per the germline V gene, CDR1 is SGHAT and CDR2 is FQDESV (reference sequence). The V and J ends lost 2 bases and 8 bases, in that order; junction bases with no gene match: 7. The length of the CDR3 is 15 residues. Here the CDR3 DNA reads TGTGCCAGCAGCTTACCGGGACTAGCCGTCGATGAGCAGTTCTTC. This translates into CASSLPGLAVDEQFF.